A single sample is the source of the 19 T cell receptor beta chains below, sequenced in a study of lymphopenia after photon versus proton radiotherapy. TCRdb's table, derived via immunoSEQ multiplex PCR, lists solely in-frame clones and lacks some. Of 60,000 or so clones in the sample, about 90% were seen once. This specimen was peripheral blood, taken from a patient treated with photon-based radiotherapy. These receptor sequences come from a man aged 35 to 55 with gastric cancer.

CDR3 sequence reads: CASSQDPGQAPGQPQHF. The CDR3 bases are TGCGCCAGCAGCCAAGACCCGGGACAGGCGCCGGGTCAGCCCCAGCATTTT. This chain uses TRBV4-1 with TRBJ1-5; 8 nucleotides align to TRBD1. The germline CDR1 and CDR2 sequences are MGHRA and YSYEKL. The CDR3 is 17 amino acids. The V segment lost 0 bases and the J segment 6 bases; nucleotides outside the gene matches: 10.

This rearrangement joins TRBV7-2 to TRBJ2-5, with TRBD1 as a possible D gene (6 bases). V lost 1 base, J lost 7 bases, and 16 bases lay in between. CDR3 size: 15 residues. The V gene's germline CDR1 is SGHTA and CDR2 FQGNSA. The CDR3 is CASSLGRIQGMTQYF. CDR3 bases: TGTGCCAGCAGCTTAGGGAGGATTCAGGGGATGACCCAGTACTTC.

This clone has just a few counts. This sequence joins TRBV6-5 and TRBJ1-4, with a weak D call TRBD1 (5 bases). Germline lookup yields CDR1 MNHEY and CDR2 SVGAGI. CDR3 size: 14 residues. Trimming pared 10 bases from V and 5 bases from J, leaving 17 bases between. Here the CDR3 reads CATRLGRRNEKLFF. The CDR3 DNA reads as TGTGCCACCCGACTGGGACGTAGAAATGAAAAACTGTTTTTT.

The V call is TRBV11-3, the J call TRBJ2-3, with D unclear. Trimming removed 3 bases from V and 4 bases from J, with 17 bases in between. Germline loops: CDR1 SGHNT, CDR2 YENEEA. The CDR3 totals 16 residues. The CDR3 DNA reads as TGTGCCAGCAGCTTTGGTATAGGGCAATTATCAGATACGCAGTATTTT. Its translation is CASSFGIGQLSDTQYF.

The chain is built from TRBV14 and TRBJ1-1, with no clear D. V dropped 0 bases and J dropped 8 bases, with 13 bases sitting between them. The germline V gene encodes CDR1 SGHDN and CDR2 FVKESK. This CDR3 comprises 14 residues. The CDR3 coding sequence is TGTGCCAGCAGCCAAGAGTGGAGGCTAGGGGAAGCTTTCTTT. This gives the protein CASSQEWRLGEAFF.

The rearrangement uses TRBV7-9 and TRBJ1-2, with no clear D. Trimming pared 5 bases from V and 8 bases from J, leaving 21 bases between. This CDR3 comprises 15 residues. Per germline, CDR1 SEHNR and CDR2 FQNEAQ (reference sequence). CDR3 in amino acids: CASSPVGGVRPGYTF. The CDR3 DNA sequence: TGTGCCAGCAGCCCGGTCGGTGGCGTCCGCCCAGGCTACACCTTC.

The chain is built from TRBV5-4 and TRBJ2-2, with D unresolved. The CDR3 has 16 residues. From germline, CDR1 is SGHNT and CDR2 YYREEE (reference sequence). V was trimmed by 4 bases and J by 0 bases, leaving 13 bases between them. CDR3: CASSPAYGPNTGELFF. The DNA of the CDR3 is TGTGCCAGCAGCCCCGCCTATGGCCCGAACACCGGGGAGCTGTTTTTT.

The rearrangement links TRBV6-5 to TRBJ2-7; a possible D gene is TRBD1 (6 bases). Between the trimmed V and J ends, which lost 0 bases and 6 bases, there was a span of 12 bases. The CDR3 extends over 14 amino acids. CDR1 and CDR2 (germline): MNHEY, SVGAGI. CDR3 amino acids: CASSYSDRGGEQYF. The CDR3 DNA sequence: TGTGCCAGCAGTTACTCGGACAGAGGGGGCGAGCAGTACTTC.

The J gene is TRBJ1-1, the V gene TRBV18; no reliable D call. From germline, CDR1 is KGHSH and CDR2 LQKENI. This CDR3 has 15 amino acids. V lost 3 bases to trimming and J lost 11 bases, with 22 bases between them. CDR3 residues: CASSPAPVTTLWAFF. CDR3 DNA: TGTGCCAGCTCACCGGCCCCGGTAACCACCCTGTGGGCTTTCTTT.

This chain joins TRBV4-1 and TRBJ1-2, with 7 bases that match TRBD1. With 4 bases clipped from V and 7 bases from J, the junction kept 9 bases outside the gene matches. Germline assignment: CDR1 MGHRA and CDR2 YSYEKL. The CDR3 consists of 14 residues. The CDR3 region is CASSLRQGRSGYTF. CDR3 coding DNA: TGCGCCAGCAGCCTTCGACAGGGTCGGAGTGGCTACACCTTC.

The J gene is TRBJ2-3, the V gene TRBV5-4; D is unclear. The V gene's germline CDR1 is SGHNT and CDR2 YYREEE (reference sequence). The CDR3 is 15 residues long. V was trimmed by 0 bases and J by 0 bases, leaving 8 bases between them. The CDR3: CASSLGSASTDTQYF. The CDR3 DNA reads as TGTGCCAGCAGCTTGGGGTCAGCCAGCACAGATACGCAGTATTTT.

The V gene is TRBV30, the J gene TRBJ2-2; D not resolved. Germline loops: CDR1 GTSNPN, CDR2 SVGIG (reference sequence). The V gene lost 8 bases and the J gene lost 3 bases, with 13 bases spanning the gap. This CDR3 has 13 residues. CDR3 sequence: CAGIRRYTGELFF. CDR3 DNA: TGTGCCGGGATCCGACGGTACACCGGGGAGCTGTTTTTT.

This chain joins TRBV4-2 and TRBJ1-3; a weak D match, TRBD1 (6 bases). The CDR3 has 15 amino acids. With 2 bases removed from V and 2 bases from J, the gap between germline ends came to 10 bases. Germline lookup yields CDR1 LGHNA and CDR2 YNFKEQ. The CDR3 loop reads CASSQTGFAGNTIYF. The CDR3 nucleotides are TGTGCCAGCAGCCAAACAGGGTTCGCTGGAAACACCATATATTTT.

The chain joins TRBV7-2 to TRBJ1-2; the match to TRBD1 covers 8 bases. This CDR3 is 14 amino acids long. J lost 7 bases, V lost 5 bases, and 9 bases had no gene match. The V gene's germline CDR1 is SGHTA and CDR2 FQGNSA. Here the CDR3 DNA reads TGTGCCAGCAGCCACCGGGACAGGATCGTTGGCTACACCTTC. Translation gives CASSHRDRIVGYTF.

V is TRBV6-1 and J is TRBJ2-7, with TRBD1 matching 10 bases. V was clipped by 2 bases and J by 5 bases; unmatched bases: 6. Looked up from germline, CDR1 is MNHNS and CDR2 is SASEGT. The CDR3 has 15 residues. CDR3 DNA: TGTGCCAGCAGTGAAAATGACAGGGGGCTTGACGAGCAGTACTTC. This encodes CASSENDRGLDEQYF.

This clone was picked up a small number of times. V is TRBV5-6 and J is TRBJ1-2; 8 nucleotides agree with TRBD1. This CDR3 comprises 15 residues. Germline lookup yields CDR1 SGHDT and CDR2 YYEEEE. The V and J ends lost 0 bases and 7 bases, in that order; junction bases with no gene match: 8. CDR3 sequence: CASSLGGTGPFGYTF. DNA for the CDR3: TGTGCCAGCAGCTTGGGGGGGACAGGACCGTTTGGCTACACCTTC. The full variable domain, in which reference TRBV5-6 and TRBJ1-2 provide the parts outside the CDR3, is DAGVTQSPTHLIKTRGQQVTLRCSPKSGHDTVSWYQQALGQGPQFIFQYYEEEERQRGNFPDRFSGHQFPNYSSELNVNALLLGDSALYLCASSLGGTGPFGYTFGSGTRLTVV.

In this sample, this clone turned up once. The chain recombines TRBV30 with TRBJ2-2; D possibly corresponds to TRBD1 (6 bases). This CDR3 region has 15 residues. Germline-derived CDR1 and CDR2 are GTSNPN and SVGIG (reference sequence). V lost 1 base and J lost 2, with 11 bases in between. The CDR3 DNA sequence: TGTGCCTGGAGTGATAACAGGGACAACACCGGGGAGCTGTTTTTT. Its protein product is CAWSDNRDNTGELFF.

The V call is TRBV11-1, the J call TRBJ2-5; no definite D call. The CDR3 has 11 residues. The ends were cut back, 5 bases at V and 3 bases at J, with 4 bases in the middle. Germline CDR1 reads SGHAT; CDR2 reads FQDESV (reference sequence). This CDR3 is CASSRKETQYF. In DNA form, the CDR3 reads TGTGCCAGCAGCCGCAAAGAGACCCAGTACTTC.

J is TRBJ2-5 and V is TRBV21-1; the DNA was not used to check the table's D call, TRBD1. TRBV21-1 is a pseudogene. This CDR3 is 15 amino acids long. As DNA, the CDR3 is TGTGCCAGCAGCGACGGGACAGGAAACAGTACGGAGCAGTACTTC. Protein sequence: CASSDGTGNSTEQYF.